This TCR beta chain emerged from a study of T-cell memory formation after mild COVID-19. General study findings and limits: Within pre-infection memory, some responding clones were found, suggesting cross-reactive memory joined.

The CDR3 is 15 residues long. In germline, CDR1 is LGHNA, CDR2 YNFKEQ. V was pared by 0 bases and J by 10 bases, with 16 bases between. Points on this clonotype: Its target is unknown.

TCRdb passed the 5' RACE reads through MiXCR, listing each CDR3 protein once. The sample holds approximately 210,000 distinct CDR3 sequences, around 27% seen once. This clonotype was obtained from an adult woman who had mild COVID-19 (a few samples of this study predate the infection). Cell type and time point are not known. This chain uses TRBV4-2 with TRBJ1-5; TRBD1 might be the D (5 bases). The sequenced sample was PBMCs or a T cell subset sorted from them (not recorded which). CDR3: CASSQERGVHKPQHF. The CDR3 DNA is TGTGCCAGCAGCCAAGAGAGGGGAGTGCACAAACCCCAGCATTTT.